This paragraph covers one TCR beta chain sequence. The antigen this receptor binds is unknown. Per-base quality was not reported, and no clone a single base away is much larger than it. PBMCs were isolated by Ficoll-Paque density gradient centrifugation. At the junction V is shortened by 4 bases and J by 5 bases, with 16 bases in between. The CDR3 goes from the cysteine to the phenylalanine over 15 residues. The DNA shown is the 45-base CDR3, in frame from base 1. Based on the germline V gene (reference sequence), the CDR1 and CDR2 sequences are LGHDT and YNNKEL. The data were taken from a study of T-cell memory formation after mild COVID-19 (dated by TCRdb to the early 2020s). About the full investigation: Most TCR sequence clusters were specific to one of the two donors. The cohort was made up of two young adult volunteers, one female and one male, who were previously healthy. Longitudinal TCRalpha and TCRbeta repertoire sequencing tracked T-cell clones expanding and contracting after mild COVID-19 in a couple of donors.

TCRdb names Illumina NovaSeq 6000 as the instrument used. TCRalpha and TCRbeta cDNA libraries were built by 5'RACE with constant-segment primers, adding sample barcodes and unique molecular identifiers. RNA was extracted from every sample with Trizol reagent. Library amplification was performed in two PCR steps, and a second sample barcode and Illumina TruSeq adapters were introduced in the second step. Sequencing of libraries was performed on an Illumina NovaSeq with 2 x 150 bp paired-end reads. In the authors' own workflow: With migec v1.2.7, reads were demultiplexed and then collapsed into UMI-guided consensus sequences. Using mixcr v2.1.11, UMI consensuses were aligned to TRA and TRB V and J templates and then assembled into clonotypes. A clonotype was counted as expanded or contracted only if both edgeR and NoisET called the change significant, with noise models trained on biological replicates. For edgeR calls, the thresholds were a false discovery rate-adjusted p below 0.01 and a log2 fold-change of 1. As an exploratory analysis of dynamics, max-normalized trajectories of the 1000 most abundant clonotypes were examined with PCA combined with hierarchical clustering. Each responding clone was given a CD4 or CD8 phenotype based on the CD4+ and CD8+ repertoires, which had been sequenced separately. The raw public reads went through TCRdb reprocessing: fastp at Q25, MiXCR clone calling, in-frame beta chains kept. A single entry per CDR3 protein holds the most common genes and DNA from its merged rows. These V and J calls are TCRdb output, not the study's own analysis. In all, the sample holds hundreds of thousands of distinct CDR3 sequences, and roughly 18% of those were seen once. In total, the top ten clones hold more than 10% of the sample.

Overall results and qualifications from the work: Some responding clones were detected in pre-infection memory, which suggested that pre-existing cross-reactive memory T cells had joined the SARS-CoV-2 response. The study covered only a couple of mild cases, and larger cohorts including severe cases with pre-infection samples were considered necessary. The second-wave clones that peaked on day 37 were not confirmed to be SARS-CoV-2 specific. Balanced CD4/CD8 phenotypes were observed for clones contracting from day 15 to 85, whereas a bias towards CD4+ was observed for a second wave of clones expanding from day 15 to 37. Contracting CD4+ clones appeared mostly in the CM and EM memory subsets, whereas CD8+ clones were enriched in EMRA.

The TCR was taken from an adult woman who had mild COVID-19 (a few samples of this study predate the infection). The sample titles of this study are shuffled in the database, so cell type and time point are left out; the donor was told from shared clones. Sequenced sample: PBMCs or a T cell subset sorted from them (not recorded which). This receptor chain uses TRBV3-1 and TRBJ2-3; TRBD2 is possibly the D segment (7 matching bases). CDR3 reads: CASSLGGTFEDTQYF. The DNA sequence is TGTGCCAGCAGCCTGGGGGGGACATTTGAAGATACGCAGTATTTT.